The 3 T cell receptor beta chains below were found in one sample sequenced in a study of beta chain features in type 1 diabetes. The study's findings and limits: Across all four CD4+ subsets, people with type 1 diabetes showed modestly shorter TCRB CDR3s.

Which antigens these TCRs recognize remains unknown. Isolated RNA was reverse transcribed in full, so expressed TCRB transcripts were sequenced. Clones were sequenced by immunoSEQ multiplex PCR, and TCRdb holds only the in-frame ones, with some missing. The data hold 250,000 to 350,000 clones, with roughly 13% observed a single time. The sequencing sample was made of naive CD4+ T cells from blood. All receptors come from a man aged 25-40 years with type 1 diabetes.

The chain links TRBV20-1 to TRBJ2-7; D might be TRBD2 (6 bases). The CDR3 consists of 11 residues. CDR1 is DFQATT, CDR2 SNEGSKA, per germline (reference sequence). The CDR3 DNA is TGCAGGATGACTAGCTCCTACGAGCAGTACTTC. This sequence encodes CRMTSSYEQYF.

J is TRBJ1-2 and V is TRBV6-5; D gene uncertain. Looked up from germline, CDR1 is MNHEY and CDR2 is SVGAGI. This CDR3 comprises 13 residues. V was clipped by 0 bases and J by 4 bases, with 6 bases between them. The CDR3 spells CASSYSRGYGYTF. Written as DNA, the CDR3 is TGTGCCAGCAGTTACTCGAGAGGCTATGGCTACACCTTC.

The CDR3 here is CASSRRTSGDTGELFF. CDR3 sequence (DNA): TGTGCCAGCAGCCGAAGGACTAGCGGAGACACCGGGGAGCTGTTTTTT. The chain links TRBV9 to TRBJ2-2; the match to TRBD2 covers 10 bases. V lost 4 bases and J lost 3; bases outside the gene matches: 6. CDR1 SGDLS and CDR2 YYNGEE come from the germline V gene. This CDR3 region has 16 residues.